This T cell receptor (beta chain) was captured by sequencing in a study of shared clonotypes between healthy human individuals. Whole-study findings and limits: Sorted-subset samples were not fully sequenced, rarefaction indicated. Sampling covered blood only; tissue repertoires likely differ.

Libraries were prepared by immunoSEQ multiplex PCR; TCRdb keeps only in-frame clonotypes and omits some of them. The data contain about 690,000 clones, 90% of them singletons. Germline CDR1 and CDR2: SQVTM and ANQGSEA. Trimming cost V 4 bases and J 8 bases, with 8 bases left between them. The CDR3 contains 11 residues. Notes on this clone: What it recognizes is unknown.

Every contributor of samples was a Caucasian grown-up residing in Nashville, Tennessee. The sequence derives from a man younger than 35 in good health. Some clones in this sample may be carry-over from other donors' samples. Sequenced material: memory CD8+ T cells from PBMCs. The sample's subset: CD45RO+ cells pooled with CCR7-negative TemRA cells. The rearrangement links TRBV29-1 to TRBJ2-2; weak D call: TRBD2 (5 bases). The CDR3 nucleotides read TGCAGCGTTGCCGGGGAGGGGGAGCTGTTTTTT. Translation gives CSVAGEGELFF.